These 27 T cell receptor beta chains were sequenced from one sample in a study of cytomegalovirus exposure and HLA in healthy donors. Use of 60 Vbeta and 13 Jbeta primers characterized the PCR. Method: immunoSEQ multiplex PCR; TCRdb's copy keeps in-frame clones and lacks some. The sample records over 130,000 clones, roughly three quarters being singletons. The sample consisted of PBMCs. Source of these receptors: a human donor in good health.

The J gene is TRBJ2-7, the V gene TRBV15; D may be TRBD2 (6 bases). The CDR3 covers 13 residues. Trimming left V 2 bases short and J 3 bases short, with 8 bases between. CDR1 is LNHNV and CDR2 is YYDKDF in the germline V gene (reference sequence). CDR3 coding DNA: TGTGCCACCAGCAGATCGCGGGGCTACGAGCAGTACTTC. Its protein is CATSRSRGYEQYF.

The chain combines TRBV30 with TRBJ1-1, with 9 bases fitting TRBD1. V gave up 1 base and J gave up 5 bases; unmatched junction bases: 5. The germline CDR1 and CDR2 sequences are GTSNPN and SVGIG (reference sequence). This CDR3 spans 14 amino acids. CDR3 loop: CAWSGGTGWTEAFF. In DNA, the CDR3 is TGTGCCTGGAGTGGAGGGACAGGGTGGACTGAAGCTTTCTTT.

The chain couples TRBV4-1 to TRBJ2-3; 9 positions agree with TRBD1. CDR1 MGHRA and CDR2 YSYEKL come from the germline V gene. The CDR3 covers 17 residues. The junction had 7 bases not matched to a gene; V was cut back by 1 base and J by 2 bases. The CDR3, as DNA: TGCGCCAGCAGCCAAGTGACCGGGACAGGGACCACAGATACGCAGTATTTT. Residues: CASSQVTGTGTTDTQYF.

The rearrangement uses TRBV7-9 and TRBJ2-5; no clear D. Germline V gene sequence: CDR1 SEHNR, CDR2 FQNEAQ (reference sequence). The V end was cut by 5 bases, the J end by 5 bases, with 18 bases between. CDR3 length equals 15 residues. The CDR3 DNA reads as TGTGCCAGCAGCCCTAGAGTCGTGGTAAGGGAGACCCAGTACTTC. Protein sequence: CASSPRVVVRETQYF.

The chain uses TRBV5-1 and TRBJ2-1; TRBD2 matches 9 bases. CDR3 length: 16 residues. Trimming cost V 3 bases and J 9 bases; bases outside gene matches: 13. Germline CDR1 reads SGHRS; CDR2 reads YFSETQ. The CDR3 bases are TGCGCCAGCAGCTCAGGGTTAGCGGGAGTCCAATCTGAGCAGTTCTTC. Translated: CASSSGLAGVQSEQFF. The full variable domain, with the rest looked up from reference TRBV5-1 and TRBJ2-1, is KAGVTQTPRYLIKTRGQQVTLSCSPISGHRSVSWYQQTPGQGLQFLFEYFSETQRNKGNFPGRFSGRQFSNSRSEMNVSTLELGDSALYLCASSSGLAGVQSEQFFGPGTRLTVL.

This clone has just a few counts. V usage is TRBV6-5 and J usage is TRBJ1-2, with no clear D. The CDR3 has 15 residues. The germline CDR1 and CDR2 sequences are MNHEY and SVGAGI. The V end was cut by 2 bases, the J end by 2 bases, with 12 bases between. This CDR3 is CASSYLPVANYGYTF. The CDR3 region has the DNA TGTGCCAGCAGTTACCTGCCCGTGGCAAACTATGGCTACACCTTC.

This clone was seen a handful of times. As DNA, the CDR3 is TGTGCCAGTAACACTCAGGCGAGCAATCAGCCCCAGCATTTT. Amino acids: CASNTQASNQPQHF. V usage is TRBV19 and J usage is TRBJ1-5; D remains unclear. Germline V gene lookup returns CDR1 LNHDA and CDR2 SQIVND (reference sequence). CDR3 length equals 14 residues. V was shortened by 7 bases and J by 1 base, with 11 bases between the two germline ends.

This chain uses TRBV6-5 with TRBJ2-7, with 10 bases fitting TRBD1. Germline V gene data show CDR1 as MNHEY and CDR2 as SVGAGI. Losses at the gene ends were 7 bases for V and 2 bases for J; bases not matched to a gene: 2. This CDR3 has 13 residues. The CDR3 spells CASTGTGAYEQYF. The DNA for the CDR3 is TGTGCCAGCACCGGGACAGGGGCCTACGAGCAGTACTTC.

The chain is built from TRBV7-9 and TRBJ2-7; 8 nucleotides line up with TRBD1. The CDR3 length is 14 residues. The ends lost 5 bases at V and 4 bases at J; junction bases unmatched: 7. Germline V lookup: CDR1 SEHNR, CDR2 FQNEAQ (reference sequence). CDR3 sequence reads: CASSPQTGEYEQYF. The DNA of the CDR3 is TGTGCCAGCAGCCCCCAGACAGGGGAGTACGAGCAGTACTTC.

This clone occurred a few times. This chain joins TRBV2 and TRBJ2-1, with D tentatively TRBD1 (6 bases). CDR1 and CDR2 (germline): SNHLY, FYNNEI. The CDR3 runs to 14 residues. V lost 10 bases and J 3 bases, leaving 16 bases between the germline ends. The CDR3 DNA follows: TGTGCCACCAATCAGGACAGCTTCTACAATGAGCAGTTCTTC. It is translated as CATNQDSFYNEQFF. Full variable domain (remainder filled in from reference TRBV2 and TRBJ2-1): EPEVTQTPSHQVTQMGQEVILRCVPISNHLYFYWYRQILGQKVEFLVSFYNNEISEKSEIFDDQFSVERPDGSNFTLKIRSTKLEDSAMYFCATNQDSFYNEQFFGPGTRLTVL.

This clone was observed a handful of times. In nucleotides, the CDR3 is TGTGCCAGTAGCCTCCGGGGTGGACAGGACGAGCAGTACTTC. It specifies CASSLRGGQDEQYF. V usage is TRBV19 and J usage is TRBJ2-7; 7 nucleotides line up with TRBD1. CDR1 is LNHDA and CDR2 is SQIVND in the germline V gene (reference sequence). The length of the CDR3 is 14 residues. The ends lost 6 bases at V and 5 bases at J; junction bases unmatched: 10.

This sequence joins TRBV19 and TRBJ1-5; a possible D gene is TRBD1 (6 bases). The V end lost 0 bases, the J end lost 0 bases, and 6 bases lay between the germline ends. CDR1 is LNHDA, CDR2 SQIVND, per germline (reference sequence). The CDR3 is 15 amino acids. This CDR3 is CASSIEGASNQPQHF. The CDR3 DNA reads TGTGCCAGTAGTATAGAGGGGGCTAGCAATCAGCCCCAGCATTTT.

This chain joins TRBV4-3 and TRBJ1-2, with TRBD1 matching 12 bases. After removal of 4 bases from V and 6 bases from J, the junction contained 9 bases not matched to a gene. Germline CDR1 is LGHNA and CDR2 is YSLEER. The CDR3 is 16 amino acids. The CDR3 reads CASSPGTGGVQDGYTF. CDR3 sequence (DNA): TGCGCCAGCAGCCCCGGGACAGGGGGCGTGCAAGATGGCTACACCTTC.

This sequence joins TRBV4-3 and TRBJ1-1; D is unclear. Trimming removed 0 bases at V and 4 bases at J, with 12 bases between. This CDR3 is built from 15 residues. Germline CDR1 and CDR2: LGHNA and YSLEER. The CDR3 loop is CASSQEALLATEAFF. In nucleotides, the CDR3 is TGCGCCAGCAGCCAAGAAGCCCTCCTCGCCACTGAAGCTTTCTTT.

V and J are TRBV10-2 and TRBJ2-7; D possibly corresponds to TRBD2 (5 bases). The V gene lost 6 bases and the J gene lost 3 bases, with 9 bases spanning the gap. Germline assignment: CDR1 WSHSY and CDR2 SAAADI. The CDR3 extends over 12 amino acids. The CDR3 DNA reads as TGCGCCAGCAGGGCGGCGGGCTACGAGCAGTACTTC. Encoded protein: CASRAAGYEQYF.

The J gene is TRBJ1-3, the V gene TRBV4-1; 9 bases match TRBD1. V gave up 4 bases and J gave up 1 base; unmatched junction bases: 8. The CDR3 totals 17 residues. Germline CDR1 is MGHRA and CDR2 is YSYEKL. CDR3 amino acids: CASSPRDRVLSGNTIYF. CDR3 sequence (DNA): TGCGCCAGCAGCCCCCGGGACAGGGTTTTGTCTGGAAACACCATATATTTT.

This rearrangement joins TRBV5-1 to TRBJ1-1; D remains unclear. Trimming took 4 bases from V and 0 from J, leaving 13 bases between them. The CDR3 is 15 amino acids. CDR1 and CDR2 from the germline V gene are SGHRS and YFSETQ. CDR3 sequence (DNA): TGCGCCAGCAGCGCCACGGCAGGTATGAACACTGAAGCTTTCTTT. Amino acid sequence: CASSATAGMNTEAFF.

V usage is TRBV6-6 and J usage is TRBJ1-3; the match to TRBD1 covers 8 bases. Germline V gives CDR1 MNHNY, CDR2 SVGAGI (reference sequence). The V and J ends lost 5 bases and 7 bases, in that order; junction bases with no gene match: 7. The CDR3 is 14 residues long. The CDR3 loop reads CASSPQGAGNTIYF. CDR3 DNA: TGTGCCAGCAGTCCTCAGGGGGCCGGGAACACCATATATTTT.

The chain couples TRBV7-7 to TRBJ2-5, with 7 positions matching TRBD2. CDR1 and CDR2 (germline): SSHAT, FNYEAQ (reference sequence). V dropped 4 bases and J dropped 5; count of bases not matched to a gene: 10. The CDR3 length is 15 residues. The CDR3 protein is CASSSGGAGGETQYF. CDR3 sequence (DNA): TGTGCCAGCAGCTCGGGGGGAGCTGGCGGGGAGACCCAGTACTTC.

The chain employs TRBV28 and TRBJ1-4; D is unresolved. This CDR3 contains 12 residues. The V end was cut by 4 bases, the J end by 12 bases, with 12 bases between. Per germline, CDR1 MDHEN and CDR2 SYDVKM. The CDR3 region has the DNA TGTGCCAGCAGTTCCCCGGAGGAGGAACTGTTTTTT. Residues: CASSSPEEELFF.

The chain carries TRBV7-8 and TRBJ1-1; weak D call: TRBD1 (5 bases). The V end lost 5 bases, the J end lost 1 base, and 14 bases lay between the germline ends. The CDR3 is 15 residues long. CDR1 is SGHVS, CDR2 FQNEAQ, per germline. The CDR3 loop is CASSAGRGKNTEAFF. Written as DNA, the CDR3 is TGTGCCAGCAGCGCGGGCCGGGGGAAGAACACTGAAGCTTTCTTT.

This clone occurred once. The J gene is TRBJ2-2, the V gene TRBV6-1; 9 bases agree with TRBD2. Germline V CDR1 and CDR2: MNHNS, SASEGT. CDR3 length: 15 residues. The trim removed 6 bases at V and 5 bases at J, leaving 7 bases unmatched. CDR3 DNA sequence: TGTGCCAGCAGGTTGTCTAGCGGGAATACCGGGGAGCTGTTTTTT. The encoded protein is CASRLSSGNTGELFF.

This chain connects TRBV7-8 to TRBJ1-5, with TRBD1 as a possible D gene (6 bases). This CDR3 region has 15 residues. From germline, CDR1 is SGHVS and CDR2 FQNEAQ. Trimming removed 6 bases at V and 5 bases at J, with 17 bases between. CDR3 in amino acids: CASSRTGNRDQPQHF. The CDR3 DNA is TGTGCCAGCAGTCGAACAGGGAATCGGGATCAGCCCCAGCATTTT.

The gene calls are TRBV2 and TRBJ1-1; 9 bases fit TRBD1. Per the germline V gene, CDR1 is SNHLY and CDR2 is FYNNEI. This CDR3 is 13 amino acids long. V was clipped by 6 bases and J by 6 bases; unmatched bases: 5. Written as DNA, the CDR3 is TGTGCCAGCAGCTTCGGACAGGGGCCTGAAGCTTTCTTT. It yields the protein CASSFGQGPEAFF. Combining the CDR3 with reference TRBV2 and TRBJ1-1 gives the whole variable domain EPEVTQTPSHQVTQMGQEVILRCVPISNHLYFYWYRQILGQKVEFLVSFYNNEISEKSEIFDDQFSVERPDGSNFTLKIRSTKLEDSAMYFCASSFGQGPEAFFGQGTRLTVV.

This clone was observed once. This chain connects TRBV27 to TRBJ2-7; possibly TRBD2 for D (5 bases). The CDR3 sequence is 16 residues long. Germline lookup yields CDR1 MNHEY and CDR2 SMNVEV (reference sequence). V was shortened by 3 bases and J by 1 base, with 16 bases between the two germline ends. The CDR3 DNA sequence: TGTGCCAGCAGTTTTAAGGGCGGGTCATTTTCCTACGAGCAGTACTTC. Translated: CASSFKGGSFSYEQYF.

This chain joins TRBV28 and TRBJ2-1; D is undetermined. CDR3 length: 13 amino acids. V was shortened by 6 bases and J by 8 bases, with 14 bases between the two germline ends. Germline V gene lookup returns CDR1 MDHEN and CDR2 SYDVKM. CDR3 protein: CASSPVLYHEQFF. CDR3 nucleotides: TGTGCCAGCAGCCCAGTATTGTACCATGAGCAGTTCTTC. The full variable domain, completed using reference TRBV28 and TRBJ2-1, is DVKVTQSSRYLVKRTGEKVFLECVQDMDHENMFWYRQDPGLGLRLIYFSYDVKMKEKGDIPEGYSVSREKKERFSLILESASTNQTSMYLCASSPVLYHEQFFGPGTRLTVL.

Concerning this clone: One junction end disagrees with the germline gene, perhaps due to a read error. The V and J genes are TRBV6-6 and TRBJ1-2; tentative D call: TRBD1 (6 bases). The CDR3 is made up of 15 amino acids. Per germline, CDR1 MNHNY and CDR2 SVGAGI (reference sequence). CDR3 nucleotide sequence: TGTGCCAGCAGACCACAGGGAGGGGGTATGTATGGCTACCCCTTC. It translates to CASRPQGGGMYGYPF.